Below are 24 T cell receptor beta chains sequenced from a single sample in a study of T cell clonality in common variable immunodeficiency. Points from the study as a whole: In common variable immunodeficiency, TCR beta chains reportedly carried fewer deletions and N-nucleotide insertions.

Their specific antigens are unknown. The method was immunoSEQ multiplex PCR; TCRdb's version includes in-frame clones alone and lacks a portion of them. The repertoire consists of more than 13,000 clones, none detected only once. Source material: peripheral blood mononuclear cells. These receptors originate from a human donor with common variable immunodeficiency.

With respect to this clone: The CDR3 goes on 3 residues after the read ends, and that part is filled in from the germline J gene. The rearrangement links TRBV7-2 to TRBJ2-7; D unclear. Per the germline V gene, CDR1 is SGHTA and CDR2 is FQGNSA. V was cut by 2 bases and J by 3 bases, with 5 bases left in between. This CDR3 spans 12 amino acids. The sequenced part of the CDR3 DNA is TGTGCCAGCAGCTTAAACGGCTACGAG. It translates to CASSLNGYE. The full-length CDR3 reads as CASSLNGYEQYF.

This clone was counted between two and nine times. A read error may account for a junction end that differs from germline. Sequencing ends 3 residues short of the CDR3 end; the germline J gene provides the rest. V and J are TRBV7-7 and TRBJ1-2, with D possibly matching TRBD1 (6 bases). This CDR3 region has 13 residues. Germline CDR1 reads SSHAT; CDR2 reads FNYEAQ (reference sequence). The covered CDR3 bases are TGTGCTAGCAGCCCGCCCCAGGGGCGTGGC. This codes for CASSPPQGRG. The CDR3 in its entirety is CASSPPQGRGYTF.

About this clone: Read coverage stops 3 residues before the CDR3 terminus; the germline J gene supplies the remainder. The chain combines TRBV7-9 with TRBJ2-5; 12 bases fit TRBD2. The CDR3 sequence is 14 residues long. With V trimmed by 8 bases and J by 5 bases, 6 bases remained unmatched. Germline V gene sequence: CDR1 SEHNR, CDR2 FQNEAQ (reference sequence). CDR3 DNA, as far as it was read: TGTGCCAGCCAACTAGCGGGGGGCGGGGAGACC. It yields the protein CASQLAGGGET. The CDR3 in its entirety is CASQLAGGGETQYF.

This clone was seen a few times. The read gets to within 3 residues of the CDR3 end, and the germline J gene fills in the rest. The chain carries TRBV30 and TRBJ2-5, with D unclear. Germline values: CDR1 GTSNPN, CDR2 SVGIG (reference sequence). With 0 bases removed from V and 7 bases from J, the gap between germline ends came to 12 bases. The CDR3 length is 13 residues. CDR3 sequence reads: CAWSVLLPGTQYF. The covered CDR3 bases are TGTGCCTGGAGTGTACTTCTGCCGGGGACC.

The table lists this clone with a few counts. The CDR3 end falls 3 residues outside the read, so it is completed with the germline J gene. The chain joins TRBV18 to TRBJ1-1, with D maybe TRBD1 (5 bases). This CDR3 is built from 14 residues. Trimming took off 3 bases at V and 5 bases at J, with 13 bases between the two ends. Per the germline V gene, CDR1 is KGHSH and CDR2 is LQKENI. This chain's CDR3 is CASSPLGRGTEAFF. The DNA read from the CDR3 is TGTGCCAGCTCACCTCTAGGCCGGGGGACTGAA.

This clone has just a few counts. The CDR3 end is not reached by the read, which stops 3 residues before it; the germline J gene fills it in. The J gene is TRBJ2-7, the V gene TRBV6-2 or TRBV6-3, with 10 positions matching TRBD1. Per the germline V gene, CDR1 is MNHEY and CDR2 is SVGEGT. The CDR3 is 15 residues long. J lost 4 bases, V lost 6 bases, and 9 bases had no gene match. CDR3 DNA, as far as it was read: TGTGCCAGCAGCTATAAGGACAGGGGGTTGTACGAG. Protein product: CASSYKDRGLYE. The whole CDR3 reads CASSYKDRGLYEQYF.

This clone is medium-sized within its sample. The read finishes 3 residues shy of the CDR3 end, and the germline J gene is used to complete it. This chain links TRBV2 with TRBJ2-1, with TRBD2 identical over 9 bases. With V trimmed by 3 bases and J by 2 bases, 8 bases remained unmatched. Per germline, CDR1 SNHLY and CDR2 FYNNEI. The CDR3 loop spans 17 amino acids. The DNA read from the CDR3 is TGTGCCAGCAGTGACCCCTCTAGCGGGGCACCCTACAATGAG. Protein: CASSDPSSGAPYNE. The entire CDR3 is CASSDPSSGAPYNEQFF.

The DNA read from the CDR3 is TGTGCCAGCTCACCATCGGGACAGGCTAATTCACCC. Its protein product is CASSPSGQANSP. The full CDR3 protein is CASSPSGQANSPLHF. The rearrangement uses TRBV18 and TRBJ1-6, with TRBD1 matching 8 bases. The read ends 3 residues early relative to the CDR3; the germline J gene fills the gap. The CDR3 is 15 residues long. CDR1 is KGHSH and CDR2 is LQKENI in the germline V gene. The V and J ends lost 2 bases and 6 bases, in that order; junction bases with no gene match: 3.

This clone is medium-sized. The observed sequence ends 3 residues before the CDR3 terminus, with the missing tail filled in from the germline J gene. This chain uses TRBV10-1 with TRBJ2-3, with 7 bases fitting TRBD1. Germline trimming cut 5 bases from V and 3 bases from J; bases unmatched to any gene: 5. This CDR3 contains 14 residues. CDR1 and CDR2 (germline): WNHNN, SYGVQD (reference sequence). This CDR3 reads CASSPRGQTDTQYF. Incomplete CDR3 DNA: TGCGCCAGCAGTCCAAGGGGACAGACAGATACG.

As for this clone: The read terminates 3 residues ahead of where the CDR3 ends, so the germline J gene completes it. The chain has TRBV19 and TRBJ1-4; maybe TRBD1 (6 bases). The CDR3 sequence is 14 residues long. Germline CDR1 is LNHDA and CDR2 is SQIVND (reference sequence). V lost 6 bases, J lost 5 bases, and 13 bases lay in between. Partial CDR3 DNA: TGTGCCAGTAGGGAGGACAGAACGAATGAAAAA. The encoded protein is CASREDRTNEK. The full-length CDR3 reads as CASREDRTNEKLFF.

In regard to this clone: Read coverage stops 3 residues before the CDR3 terminus; the germline J gene supplies the remainder. J is TRBJ1-2 and V is TRBV7-9; D is perhaps TRBD1 (5 bases). Per germline, CDR1 SEHNR and CDR2 FQNEAQ (reference sequence). The CDR3 is 12 residues long. The sequenced CDR3 bases are TGTGCCAGCAGCCGGCAGGAGAGGGGT. This codes for CASSRQERG. The whole CDR3 protein reads CASSRQERGYTF.

With regard to this clone: Relative to the germline gene, one junction end is altered; a read error may explain this. The read terminates 3 residues before the CDR3 end, so the remaining end is supplied by the germline J gene. The genes are TRBV7-7 and TRBJ2-5; perhaps TRBD1 as D (6 bases). The germline gives CDR1 SSHAT, CDR2 FNYEAQ (reference sequence). The CDR3 is made up of 16 amino acids. The CDR3 here is CASSSKYRAPKETQYF. CDR3 DNA, as far as it was read: TGTGCTAGCAGCTCCAAATACAGGGCCCCAAAAGAGACC.

This clone has a handful of counts. Read sequence stops 3 residues before the CDR3 end, and the germline J gene provides the missing end. V gene TRBV5-1 combines with J gene TRBJ1-1; TRBD1 agrees at 8 bases. The CDR3 is 14 residues long. Germline V gene data show CDR1 as SGHRS and CDR2 as YFSETQ. V shed 1 base and J 5 bases; nucleotides not matched to a gene: 4. The CDR3 bases that were read are TGCGCCAGCAGCTTGTCAGGGGGCTATACTGAA. Its protein is CASSLSGGYTE. The entire CDR3 protein reads CASSLSGGYTEAFF.

This clone was seen more than once but under ten times. The CDR3 end falls 3 residues outside the read, so it is completed with the germline J gene. The rearrangement uses TRBV7-2 and TRBJ2-5; TRBD2 aligns across 9 bases. After removal of 3 bases from V and 5 bases from J, the junction contained 7 bases not matched to a gene. The CDR3 is 15 amino acids. Germline CDR1 and CDR2: SGHTA and FQGNSA. The CDR3 DNA, read in part, is TGTGCCAGCAGCTTGGCCGGGACTAGCAGGGAGACC. Translated, it gives CASSLAGTSRET. The whole CDR3 reads CASSLAGTSRETQYF.

A word on this clone: Read coverage stops 3 residues before the CDR3 terminus; the germline J gene supplies the remainder. This chain connects TRBV18 to TRBJ1-1, with D possibly being TRBD1 (6 bases). The CDR3 is made up of 13 amino acids. V shed 8 bases and J shed 4 bases, with 14 bases lying between them. Germline loops: CDR1 KGHSH, CDR2 LQKENI. CDR3: CASRSGTTTEAFF. CDR3 bases read: TGTGCCAGCCGTTCCGGGACAACCACTGAA.

This clone was seen only a few times. The sequence runs out 3 residues before the end of the CDR3; the remainder is reconstructed from the germline J gene. The chain links TRBV30 to TRBJ1-2; tentatively, D is TRBD1 (6 bases). Germline CDR1 GTSNPN, CDR2 SVGIG (reference sequence). The CDR3 length is 13 residues. CDR3 DNA, as far as it was read: TGTGCCTGGATCGGACAGTCCCTACGCGGC. As protein: CAWIGQSLRG. The whole CDR3 sequence reads CAWIGQSLRGYTF.

Partial CDR3 DNA: TGTGCCAGCTCTTTTGGACAGGGGGCGCCGATGATGAATTCACCC. Translation gives CASSFGQGAPMMNSP. The full CDR3 protein reads CASSFGQGAPMMNSPLHF. The chain couples TRBV18 to TRBJ1-6, with 11 bases matching TRBD1. The CDR3 extends 3 residues past the end of the read, so its final part is completed from the germline J gene. Germline CDR1 reads KGHSH; CDR2 reads LQKENI. The CDR3 consists of 18 residues. With 6 bases clipped from V and 7 bases from J, the junction kept 14 bases outside the gene matches.

Comment on this clone: The CDR3 end lies 3 residues beyond the end of the read and is filled in from the germline J gene. V gene TRBV18 combines with J gene TRBJ2-6; 8 bases agree with TRBD1. CDR1 and CDR2 (germline): KGHSH, LQKENI. V lost 5 bases, J lost 0 bases, and 9 bases stayed unmatched. This CDR3 has 18 amino acids. CDR3 DNA, as far as it was read: TGTGCCAGCTCATATTCCGGGACAGGACTCTCTGGGGCCAACGTC. Translated, it gives CASSYSGTGLSGANV. The whole CDR3 region reads CASSYSGTGLSGANVLTF.

As to this clone: The read gets to within 3 residues of the CDR3 end, and the germline J gene fills in the rest. The chain has TRBV19 and TRBJ2-7; 7 nucleotides agree with TRBD1. The CDR3 extends over 12 amino acids. Trimming took 8 bases from V and 5 from J; bases not matched to a gene: 6. Germline V gene lookup returns CDR1 LNHDA and CDR2 SQIVND (reference sequence). The covered CDR3 bases are TGTGCCAGTTCGGACGACAGGGACGAG. Translation: CASSDDRDE. The CDR3 in full is CASSDDRDEQYF. The complete variable domain, with remaining parts taken from reference TRBV19 and TRBJ2-7, reads DGGITQSPKYLFRKEGQNVTLSCEQNLNHDAMYWYRQDPGQGLRLIYYSQIVNDFQKGDIAEGYSVSREKKESFPLTVTSAQKNPTAFYLCASSDDRDEQYFGPGTRLTVT.

The sample holds a few counts of this clone. Incomplete CDR3 DNA: TGTGCCAGTAAACCACTCTTAGCGGGGGGGCCGGTAGGGGAG. Amino acids: CASKPLLAGGPVGE. The entire CDR3 protein reads CASKPLLAGGPVGELFF. This rearrangement joins TRBV19 to TRBJ2-2; TRBD2 aligns across 11 bases. The CDR3 extends 3 residues past the end of the read, so its final part is completed from the germline J gene. V lost 7 bases, J lost 8 bases, and 15 bases stayed unmatched. From germline, CDR1 is LNHDA and CDR2 SQIVND (reference sequence). This CDR3 has 17 amino acids.

This clone has a handful of counts. The read falls 3 residues short of the CDR3 end, and the missing part is taken from the germline J gene. Other nucleotide sequences in the sample specify the same CDR3. The chain carries TRBV7-9 and TRBJ1-2; no clear D. V gave up 3 bases and J gave up 4 bases, with 3 bases separating them. The V gene's germline CDR1 is SEHNR and CDR2 FQNEAQ (reference sequence). There are 11 residues in the CDR3. The DNA read from the CDR3 is TGTGCCAGCAGCTTCAGCTATGGC. It specifies CASSFSYG. The full CDR3 protein is CASSFSYGYTF.

This clone came up a few times. Coverage ceases 3 residues before the CDR3 finishes, and the germline J gene fills in the end. The chain has TRBV18 and TRBJ2-2; 11 positions match TRBD2. The germline CDR1 and CDR2 sequences are KGHSH and LQKENI. V trimming: 4 bases; J trimming: 0 bases; junction bases outside the gene matches: 4. The CDR3 spans 17 residues. Incomplete CDR3 DNA: TGTGCCAGCTCACTACAACTAGCGGGGGCGAACACCGGGGAG. It codes for CASSLQLAGANTGE. The CDR3 in full is CASSLQLAGANTGELFF.

For this clone: The read is 3 residues too short to cover the CDR3 end, so that end is filled in from the germline J gene. The chain uses TRBV19 and TRBJ1-5; TRBD1 might be the D (6 bases). Germline V gives CDR1 LNHDA, CDR2 SQIVND (reference sequence). The ends were cut back, 5 bases at V and 0 bases at J, with 14 bases in the middle. The CDR3 is 16 amino acids. The CDR3 here is CASSPRTAYSNQPQHF. CDR3 DNA, as far as it was read: TGTGCCAGTAGTCCCCGGACAGCTTATAGCAATCAGCCC. Filled out from reference TRBV19 and TRBJ1-5, the complete variable domain reads DGGITQSPKYLFRKEGQNVTLSCEQNLNHDAMYWYRQDPGQGLRLIYYSQIVNDFQKGDIAEGYSVSREKKESFPLTVTSAQKNPTAFYLCASSPRTAYSNQPQHFGDGTRLSIL.

A few counts support this clone. The CDR3 end falls 3 residues outside the read, so it is completed with the germline J gene. The genes are TRBV5-1 and TRBJ2-4; TRBD2 might be the D (6 bases). The CDR3 runs 14 residues. Trimming stripped 0 bases from V and 5 bases from J, with 9 bases between. Per germline, CDR1 SGHRS and CDR2 YFSETQ. CDR3 loop: CASSLERRENIQYF. The sequenced CDR3 bases are TGCGCCAGCAGCTTGGAGAGGAGGGAAAACATT.